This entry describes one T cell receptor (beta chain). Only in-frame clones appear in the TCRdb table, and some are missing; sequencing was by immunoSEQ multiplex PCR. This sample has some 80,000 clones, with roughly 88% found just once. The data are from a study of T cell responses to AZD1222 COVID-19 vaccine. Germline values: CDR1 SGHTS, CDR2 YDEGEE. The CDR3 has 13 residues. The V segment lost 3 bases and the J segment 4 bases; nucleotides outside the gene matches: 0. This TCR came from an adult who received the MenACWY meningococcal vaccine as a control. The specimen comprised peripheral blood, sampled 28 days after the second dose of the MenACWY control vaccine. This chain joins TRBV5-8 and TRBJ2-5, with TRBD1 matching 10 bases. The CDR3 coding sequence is TGTGCCAGCAGCTGGGACAGGGGAGAGACCCAGTACTTC. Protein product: CASSWDRGETQYF.